The 18 T cell receptor beta chains listed next were all sequenced from one sample in a study of T cell responses to AZD1222 COVID-19 vaccine. Data came from immunoSEQ multiplex PCR; TCRdb stores just in-frame clones and leaves some out. The profile shows 150,000 to 200,000 clones, 80% to 95% of them singletons. The material was peripheral blood, obtained on day 0 of AZD1222 vaccination. The receptors come from an adult in good health.

J is TRBJ2-3 and V is TRBV5-1; D remains unclear. Germline CDR1 reads SGHRS; CDR2 reads YFSETQ. This CDR3 has 15 amino acids. V was shortened by 3 bases and J by 2 bases, with 13 bases between the two germline ends. CDR3 sequence: CASSSGGASTDTQYF. Written as DNA, the CDR3 is TGCGCCAGCAGCTCTGGCGGAGCCTCCACAGATACGCAGTATTTT.

The chain employs TRBV28 and TRBJ2-7; TRBD1 matches 7 bases. Trimming at V came to 6 bases and at J to 5 bases, leaving 4 bases not matched to a gene. The CDR3 extends over 12 amino acids. CDR1 and CDR2 from the germline V gene are MDHEN and SYDVKM. CDR3 nucleotide sequence: TGTGCCAGCAGCTTGACAGGGCACGAGCAGTACTTC. Protein: CASSLTGHEQYF.

The V call is TRBV29-1, the J call TRBJ2-2, with D possibly being TRBD2 (5 bases). CDR1 and CDR2 from the germline V gene are SQVTM and ANQGSEA. V lost 2 bases to trimming and J lost 1 base, with 8 bases between them. The CDR3 contains 14 residues. The CDR3 loop reads CSVEPSRNTGELFF. In DNA, the CDR3 is TGCAGCGTTGAACCTAGCAGGAACACCGGGGAGCTGTTTTTT.

This clone came up once. The CDR3 DNA is TGCGCCAGCAGCTTGGCAGGAAGCTCCTATAATTCACCCCTCCACTTT. Translating gives CASSLAGSSYNSPLHF. This sequence joins TRBV5-1 and TRBJ1-6; D uncertain. Trimming pared 0 bases from V and 0 bases from J, leaving 7 bases between. The CDR3 is 16 amino acids. CDR1 is SGHRS and CDR2 is YFSETQ in the germline V gene. The complete variable domain, with remaining parts taken from reference TRBV5-1 and TRBJ1-6, reads KAGVTQTPRYLIKTRGQQVTLSCSPISGHRSVSWYQQTPGQGLQFLFEYFSETQRNKGNFPGRFSGRQFSNSRSEMNVSTLELGDSALYLCASSLAGSSYNSPLHFGNGTRLTVT.

The chain carries TRBV12-3 or TRBV12-4 and TRBJ1-1; TRBD1 matches at 9 bases. CDR3 length: 13 amino acids. V gave up 5 bases and J gave up 11 bases; unmatched junction bases: 9. The CDR3 reads CASSRQGDPLAFF. The CDR3 DNA sequence: TGTGCCAGCAGTCGACAGGGGGACCCTCTGGCTTTCTTT.

This chain uses TRBV23-1 with TRBJ1-2; D remains ambiguous. TRBV23-1 qualifies as an ORF whose function is uncertain. This CDR3 contains 17 residues. V dropped 0 bases and J dropped 5 bases, with 19 bases sitting between them. DNA of the CDR3: TGCGCCAGCAGTCAATCAGGCTTTGAACAACTGGGGTATGGCTACACCTTC. Amino acids: CASSQSGFEQLGYGYTF.

This chain links TRBV7-6 with TRBJ1-3; D is possibly TRBD1 (5 bases). CDR3 length equals 16 residues. The germline V and J ends were trimmed by 2 bases and 8 bases, with 19 bases remaining between them. Germline V CDR1 and CDR2: SGHVS, FNYEAQ. CDR3 region: CASSLSYRGSFDTIYF. The CDR3, as DNA: TGTGCCAGCAGCTTATCCTATCGGGGGAGTTTTGACACCATATATTTT. Full variable domain (missing parts from reference TRBV7-6 and TRBJ1-3): GAGVSQSPRYKVTKRGQDVALRCDPISGHVSLYWYRQALGQGPEFLTYFNYEAQQDKSGLPNDRFSAERPEGSISTLTIQRTEQRDSAMYRCASSLSYRGSFDTIYFGEGSWLTVV.

This clone was counted a single time. The rearrangement joins TRBV4-1 to TRBJ2-7, with TRBD2 identical over 8 bases. V trimming: 3 bases; J trimming: 3 bases; junction bases outside the gene matches: 7. CDR3 length: 15 residues. Germline V gene data show CDR1 as MGHRA and CDR2 as YSYEKL. DNA for the CDR3: TGCGCCAGCAGCCAGCTAGCGGGCCCCTACTACGAGCAGTACTTC. Protein sequence: CASSQLAGPYYEQYF.

This chain joins TRBV7-9 and TRBJ1-4; 9 bases map to TRBD1. The CDR3 runs to 14 residues. CDR1 is SEHNR and CDR2 is FQNEAQ in the germline V gene (reference sequence). V lost 5 bases, J lost 8 bases, and 6 bases stayed unmatched. This CDR3 is CASSQDRGGEKLFF. The CDR3 DNA is TGTGCCAGCAGCCAGGACAGGGGAGGAGAAAAACTGTTTTTT.

The genes are TRBV6-5 and TRBJ2-3; 10 positions match TRBD2. The CDR3 has 15 amino acids. Unmatched junction bases numbered 10, after V lost 10 bases and J lost 3 bases. Germline V gene sequence: CDR1 MNHEY, CDR2 SVGAGI. CDR3 residues: CATQEGGLATDTQYF. The CDR3 region has the DNA TGTGCCACCCAGGAGGGGGGACTAGCGACAGATACGCAGTATTTT.

V usage is TRBV6-2 or TRBV6-3 and J usage is TRBJ2-2; possible D gene TRBD1, 6 bases. V was clipped by 5 bases and J by 2 bases, with 12 bases between them. Germline CDR1 and CDR2: MNHEY and SVGEGT. The CDR3 loop spans 15 amino acids. In DNA, the CDR3 is TGTGCCAGCAGTACCCTGGACAGAAACACCGGGGAGCTGTTTTTT. It encodes CASSTLDRNTGELFF.

The chain is built from TRBV30 and TRBJ1-1; a weak D match, TRBD1 (6 bases). The length of the CDR3 is 15 residues. Germline V gives CDR1 GTSNPN, CDR2 SVGIG (reference sequence). V shed 4 bases and J shed 0 bases, with 15 bases lying between them. CDR3 sequence reads: CAWIKTGLMNTEAFF. Here the CDR3 DNA reads TGTGCCTGGATAAAGACAGGATTGATGAACACTGAAGCTTTCTTT.

The chain joins TRBV6-1 to TRBJ1-2, with D hard to call. Germline assignment: CDR1 MNHNS and CDR2 SASEGT. This CDR3 region has 15 residues. V lost 3 bases to trimming and J lost 0 bases, with 11 bases between them. In DNA, the CDR3 is TGTGCCAGCAGTGAGTATACAGCAGCTAACTATGGCTACACCTTC. Residues: CASSEYTAANYGYTF.

V usage is TRBV28 and J usage is TRBJ1-3; TRBD1 might be the D (6 bases). The V end was cut by 2 bases, the J end by 8 bases, with 16 bases between. The CDR3 length is 15 residues. Germline V gene data show CDR1 as MDHEN and CDR2 as SYDVKM. The CDR3 DNA is TGTGCCAGCAGTTTACTGTCCAGGGGTTTAGACACCATATATTTT. Translated: CASSLLSRGLDTIYF.

The rearrangement joins TRBV30 to TRBJ1-4; tentatively, D is TRBD1 (5 bases). Trimming took 1 base from V and 0 from J, leaving 6 bases between them. Germline V gene sequence: CDR1 GTSNPN, CDR2 SVGIG (reference sequence). The CDR3 has 14 amino acids. CDR3 DNA: TGTGCCTGGAGTGCGACAGCAACTAATGAAAAACTGTTTTTT. Translated, it gives CAWSATATNEKLFF.

The chain uses TRBV27 and TRBJ1-1; possibly TRBD1 for D (5 bases). CDR1 and CDR2 (germline): MNHEY, SMNVEV (reference sequence). The CDR3 loop spans 15 amino acids. V was shortened by 8 bases and J by 5 bases, with 21 bases between the two germline ends. The CDR3, as DNA: TGTGCCAGCTACGTCGGGCAGGGTATCGGTACTGAAGCTTTCTTT. Protein product: CASYVGQGIGTEAFF.

CDR3 sequence reads: CASSFGGSSVNEQFF. The CDR3 region has the DNA TGCGCCAGCAGCTTTGGGGGAAGTTCAGTCAATGAGCAGTTCTTC. This chain links TRBV5-1 with TRBJ2-1, with D tentatively TRBD1 or TRBD2 (5 bases each). The germline gives CDR1 SGHRS, CDR2 YFSETQ. Trimming cost V 2 bases and J 6 bases, with 15 bases left between them. The CDR3 has 15 amino acids.

Only one count was recorded for this clone. The CDR3 bases are TGCGCCAGCAGCTTAGAGCGGGAGGGTGAGCAGTACTTC. Protein: CASSLEREGEQYF. V and J are TRBV5-1 and TRBJ2-7; 10 bases map to TRBD2. CDR1 and CDR2 from the germline V gene are SGHRS and YFSETQ. The CDR3 covers 13 residues. The V segment lost 2 bases and the J segment 7 bases; nucleotides outside the gene matches: 3.